The next 23 T cell receptor beta chains were all read from a single sample in a study of blood T cell repertoires in COVID-19. Assay: immunoSEQ multiplex PCR; the TCRdb copy retains only in-frame clones and omits some. The sample lists 130,000 or so clones; 86% were seen once. Sequenced material: peripheral blood. The source is a woman in her seventies with COVID-19, enrolled during active disease.

The J gene is TRBJ2-7, the V gene TRBV6-5; 8 bases match TRBD1. After removal of 8 bases from V and 4 bases from J, the junction contained 4 bases not matched to a gene. Germline CDR1 MNHEY, CDR2 SVGAGI. This CDR3 has 12 amino acids. Here the CDR3 reads CASRDRWYEQYF. The CDR3 coding sequence is TGTGCCAGCCGGGACAGGTGGTACGAGCAGTACTTC.

The J gene is TRBJ1-6, the V gene TRBV3-1 (or the pseudogene TRBV3-2), with 8 nucleotides matching TRBD1. In germline, CDR1 is LGHDT, CDR2 YNNKEL (reference sequence). The CDR3 contains 16 residues. J gave up 5 bases and V 1 base, and 4 bases lay outside the gene matches. CDR3 amino acids: CASSQGAGGNNSPLHF. The CDR3 nucleotides read TGTGCCAGCAGCCAAGGTGCAGGGGGCAATAATTCACCCCTCCACTTT.

This clone has only a few counts. The chain has TRBV4-2 and TRBJ1-4, with 8 bases aligning to TRBD1. The germline gives CDR1 LGHNA, CDR2 YNFKEQ. V lost 1 base and J lost 3; bases outside the gene matches: 4. The CDR3 is made up of 16 amino acids. The CDR3 DNA is TGTGCCAGCAGCCAAGTTATACAGGGGGCTAATGAAAAACTGTTTTTT. Encoded protein: CASSQVIQGANEKLFF.

The chain links TRBV19 to TRBJ1-2; D is possibly TRBD1 (5 bases). Trimming left V 4 bases short and J 2 bases short, with 17 bases between. Germline CDR1 and CDR2: LNHDA and SQIVND (reference sequence). The CDR3 contains 16 residues. CDR3 DNA: TGTGCCAGTAGTACCCCGCGACGGTCAGGGAACTATGGCTACACCTTC. This encodes CASSTPRRSGNYGYTF.

This clone was counted between two and nine times. The chain recombines TRBV5-4 with TRBJ1-2; 7 nucleotides line up with TRBD1. CDR3 length: 13 residues. CDR1 is SGHNT and CDR2 is YYREEE in the germline V gene (reference sequence). The ends lost 4 bases at V and 3 bases at J; junction bases unmatched: 3. CDR3 region: CASSSDRDYGYTF. The DNA for the CDR3 is TGTGCCAGCAGCAGTGACAGGGACTATGGCTACACCTTC.

The chain joins TRBV28 to TRBJ2-2; 9 bases align to TRBD1. Per the germline V gene, CDR1 is MDHEN and CDR2 is SYDVKM. The ends lost 5 bases at V and 0 bases at J; junction bases unmatched: 10. This CDR3 region has 18 residues. The CDR3, as DNA: TGTGCCAGCAGTCAGGACAGGGGTGCTGATTCGAACACCGGGGAGCTGTTTTTT. Translating it yields CASSQDRGADSNTGELFF.

The chain is built from TRBV6-5 and TRBJ1-2; 8 nucleotides agree with TRBD1. The ends lost 6 bases at V and 10 bases at J; junction bases unmatched: 10. The CDR3 extends over 13 amino acids. Germline CDR1 and CDR2: MNHEY and SVGAGI. Written as DNA, the CDR3 is TGTGCCAGCAGCCCAGACAGGGGAACCTACTACACCTTC. It encodes CASSPDRGTYYTF.

This chain's CDR3 is CASSLAPSQETQYF. CDR3 DNA sequence: TGTGCCAGCAGCTTAGCTCCCAGCCAAGAGACCCAGTACTTC. The V and J genes are TRBV7-9 and TRBJ2-5; D ambiguous. This CDR3 spans 14 amino acids. Trimming left V 0 bases short and J 1 base short, with 6 bases between. Germline V lookup: CDR1 SEHNR, CDR2 FQNEAQ (reference sequence).

This clone was seen a handful of times. The V call is TRBV4-1, the J call TRBJ2-1, with 15 nucleotides matching TRBD2. Germline V CDR1 and CDR2: MGHRA, YSYEKL. The CDR3 totals 21 residues. J lost 9 bases, V lost 1 base, and 19 bases had no gene match. This CDR3 reads CASSQALKAGLAGGIQTEQFF. The CDR3 DNA reads as TGCGCCAGCAGCCAAGCTCTAAAGGCGGGACTAGCGGGGGGTATTCAGACTGAGCAGTTCTTC.

The chain recombines TRBV6-5 with TRBJ1-1; 8 bases agree with TRBD1. This CDR3 has 16 residues. Germline V lookup: CDR1 MNHEY, CDR2 SVGAGI. V trimming: 2 bases; J trimming: 4 bases; junction bases outside the gene matches: 9. CDR3 nucleotides: TGTGCCAGCAGTTACCAGGGGGCCGGGCGTCCCACTGAAGCTTTCTTT. The encoded protein is CASSYQGAGRPTEAFF.

The chain couples TRBV11-2 to TRBJ2-7; D is perhaps TRBD1 (6 bases). The germline V gene has CDR1 SGHAT and CDR2 FQNNGV. The V and J ends lost 7 bases and 1 base respectively, with 14 bases between them. The CDR3 consists of 14 residues. CDR3 sequence reads: CASTRLGASYEQYF. The CDR3 nucleotides are TGTGCCAGCACCCGATTGGGGGCTTCCTACGAGCAGTACTTC.

This clone was observed once. J is TRBJ1-3 and V is TRBV3-1 (or the pseudogene TRBV3-2); D may be TRBD1 (5 bases). V was trimmed by 1 base and J by 4 bases, leaving 11 bases between them. The CDR3 spans 15 residues. Germline lookup yields CDR1 LGHDT and CDR2 YNNKEL (reference sequence). As DNA, the CDR3 is TGTGCCAGCAGCCAAGCGGCAGGGAAGGGAAACACCATATATTTT. Translated: CASSQAAGKGNTIYF.

In nucleotides, the CDR3 is TGTGCCAGCAGCCAACAGGGGCCCAGGGGAAAACTGTTTTTT. Translation: CASSQQGPRGKLFF. The genes are TRBV7-9 and TRBJ1-4; 7 positions match TRBD1. Germline V gene lookup returns CDR1 SEHNR and CDR2 FQNEAQ (reference sequence). Unmatched junction bases numbered 10, after V lost 5 bases and J lost 10 bases. The CDR3 totals 14 residues.

This sequence joins TRBV7-9 and TRBJ1-4; tentative D call: TRBD1 (5 bases). V shed 0 bases and J shed 2 bases, with 16 bases lying between them. The CDR3 sequence is 18 residues long. Germline lookup yields CDR1 SEHNR and CDR2 FQNEAQ (reference sequence). The CDR3 reads CASSLARQRKATNEKLFF. The CDR3 nucleotides read TGTGCCAGCAGCTTAGCGCGACAGAGGAAGGCGACTAATGAAAAACTGTTTTTT.

The chain joins TRBV12-3 or TRBV12-4 to TRBJ1-2; no clear D. The V and J ends lost 3 bases and 0 bases respectively, with 5 bases between them. This CDR3 is built from 13 residues. The CDR3 here is CASSFGPNYGYTF. The CDR3 nucleotides are TGTGCCAGCAGTTTTGGCCCTAACTATGGCTACACCTTC.

The chain employs TRBV27 and TRBJ2-1; 7 bases map to TRBD2. The trim removed 5 bases at V and 7 bases at J, leaving 14 bases unmatched. The CDR3 contains 16 residues. Per germline, CDR1 MNHEY and CDR2 SMNVEV (reference sequence). The CDR3 nucleotides read TGTGCCAGCAGTGGAACCCTGGGCGGGGGTACTAATGAGCAGTTCTTC. Its protein is CASSGTLGGGTNEQFF.

This chain joins TRBV6-5 and TRBJ1-4; perhaps TRBD1 as D (6 bases). V gave up 3 bases and J gave up 11 bases, with 13 bases separating them. CDR1 is MNHEY and CDR2 is SVGAGI in the germline V gene. This CDR3 is built from 13 residues. The CDR3 DNA follows: TGTGCCAGCAGTTATATACAGGGAGCTAAACTGTTTTTT. Protein sequence: CASSYIQGAKLFF.

The rearrangement joins TRBV5-1 to TRBJ1-2; 7 positions match TRBD1. The germline V gene encodes CDR1 SGHRS and CDR2 YFSETQ. The CDR3 contains 14 residues. Trimming cost V 0 bases and J 6 bases; bases outside gene matches: 5. The CDR3 loop is CASSLGQGLNGYTF. DNA of the CDR3: TGCGCCAGCAGCTTGGGACAGGGTCTAAATGGCTACACCTTC.

J is TRBJ1-5 and V is TRBV6-1, with a possible D match to TRBD1 (5 bases). Germline lookup yields CDR1 MNHNS and CDR2 SASEGT. Deletions cut 3 bases from V and 7 bases from J, with 19 bases between. CDR3 length: 16 amino acids. The CDR3 reads CASSDRTRGSGQPQHF. The CDR3 bases are TGTGCCAGCAGTGATAGGACAAGGGGTTCGGGCCAGCCCCAGCATTTT.

J is TRBJ1-5 and V is TRBV19; D possibly corresponds to TRBD1 (6 bases). The CDR3 has 15 residues. Trimming pared 3 bases from V and 4 bases from J, leaving 13 bases between. The germline V gene has CDR1 LNHDA and CDR2 SQIVND (reference sequence). The CDR3 sequence: CASSILDSYNQPQHF. Here the CDR3 DNA reads TGTGCCAGTAGTATCCTGGACAGCTATAATCAGCCCCAGCATTTT.

The chain links TRBV2 to TRBJ2-5; 10 bases line up with TRBD1. The germline V gene encodes CDR1 SNHLY and CDR2 FYNNEI. The CDR3 spans 15 residues. V gave up 5 bases and J gave up 4 bases; unmatched junction bases: 7. This CDR3 reads CASSKDRGHRETQYF. The CDR3 DNA follows: TGTGCCAGCAGTAAAGACAGGGGGCATCGAGAGACCCAGTACTTC.

In its sample, this clone was seen a few times. The CDR3 nucleotides are TGTGCCACCAGTGATACTAATGGAGGAGGGAGGAACAATGAGCAGTTCTTC. Translating it yields CATSDTNGGGRNNEQFF. The gene calls are TRBV24-1 and TRBJ2-1; tentatively, D is TRBD2 (6 bases). Germline loops: CDR1 KGHDR, CDR2 SFDVKD. CDR3 size: 17 residues. V was cut by 3 bases and J by 5 bases, with 19 bases left in between.

The V call is TRBV5-5, the J call TRBJ2-7; 7 positions agree with TRBD1. This CDR3 has 13 amino acids. V trimming: 6 bases; J trimming: 4 bases; junction bases outside the gene matches: 7. Per the germline V gene, CDR1 is SGHKS and CDR2 is YYEKEE (reference sequence). DNA for the CDR3: TGTGCCAGCATCCGCCTACAGGGGTACGAGCAGTACTTC. This sequence encodes CASIRLQGYEQYF. The full variable domain, its missing parts supplied by reference TRBV5-5 and TRBJ2-7, is DAGVTQSPTHLIKTRGQQVTLRCSPISGHKSVSWYQQVLGQGPQFIFQYYEKEERGRGNFPDRFSARQFPNYSSELNVNALLLGDSALYLCASIRLQGYEQYFGPGTRLTVT.